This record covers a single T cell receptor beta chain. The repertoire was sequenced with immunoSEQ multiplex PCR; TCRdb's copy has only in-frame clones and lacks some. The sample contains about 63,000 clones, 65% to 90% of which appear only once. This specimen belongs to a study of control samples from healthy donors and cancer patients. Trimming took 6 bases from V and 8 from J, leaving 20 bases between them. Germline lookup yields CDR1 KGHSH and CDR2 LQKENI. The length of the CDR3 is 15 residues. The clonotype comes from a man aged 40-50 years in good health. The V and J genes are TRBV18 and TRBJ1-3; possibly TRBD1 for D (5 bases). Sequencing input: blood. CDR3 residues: CASSPGRPAFDTIYF. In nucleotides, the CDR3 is TGTGCCAGCTCTCCGGGACGGCCCGCCTTTGACACCATATATTTT.